These 15 T cell receptor beta chains came from one sample sequenced in a study of blood T cell repertoires in COVID-19. TCRdb keeps only in-frame clones here, not all; method: immunoSEQ multiplex PCR. The table lists approximately 440,000 clones, approximately 90% of them singletons. Sequencing was done on a sample of PBMCs or T cells enriched from blood (not recorded which). Receptors originate from a woman younger than 30 who had recovered from COVID-19.

This clone has a handful of counts. The chain recombines TRBV18 with TRBJ1-2; 7 positions agree with TRBD1. Germline assignment: CDR1 KGHSH and CDR2 LQKENI. V shed 2 bases and J 2 bases; nucleotides not matched to a gene: 5. This CDR3 is 15 amino acids long. The CDR3 here is CASSPGGQINYGYTF. DNA for the CDR3: TGTGCCAGCTCACCAGGGGGACAGATCAACTATGGCTACACCTTC.

This chain connects TRBV30 to TRBJ2-1; 8 positions match TRBD2. Germline CDR1 reads GTSNPN; CDR2 reads SVGIG (reference sequence). The junction had 3 bases not matched to a gene; V was cut back by 2 bases and J by 0 bases. The CDR3 contains 15 residues. The CDR3 bases are TGTGCCTGGAGTAGACGGGGGGGCTCCTACAATGAGCAGTTCTTC. Translated, it gives CAWSRRGGSYNEQFF.

The V and J genes are TRBV7-2 and TRBJ2-2; the D gene is possibly TRBD2 (6 bases). The germline V gene encodes CDR1 SGHTA and CDR2 FQGNSA. V lost 5 bases, J lost 5 bases, and 18 bases lay in between. The CDR3 extends over 16 amino acids. The CDR3 region is CASSPGTSGVTGELFF. As DNA, the CDR3 is TGTGCCAGCAGCCCAGGGACGTCGGGGGTGACCGGGGAGCTGTTTTTT.

V gene TRBV5-1 combines with J gene TRBJ1-6; D ambiguous. This CDR3 has 12 residues. The V and J ends lost 5 bases and 7 bases respectively, with 7 bases between them. Germline assignment: CDR1 SGHRS and CDR2 YFSETQ. CDR3 DNA: TGCGCCAGCAGGGTGAGCAATTCACCCCTCCACTTT. This codes for CASRVSNSPLHF.

This chain links TRBV30 with TRBJ1-1, with D uncertain. The V gene lost 8 bases and the J gene lost 0 bases, with 19 bases spanning the gap. Germline CDR1 and CDR2: GTSNPN and SVGIG (reference sequence). This CDR3 contains 15 residues. The CDR3 region is CAPRQPSFLNTEAFF. In DNA form, the CDR3 reads TGTGCCCCGCGGCAGCCTTCCTTTTTGAACACTGAAGCTTTCTTT.

Concerning this clone itself: The junction departs from germline at one end; a sequencing error may be responsible. This sequence joins TRBV2 and TRBJ2-1; perhaps TRBD2 as D (6 bases). CDR1 and CDR2 (germline): SNHLY, FYNNEI. The CDR3 runs to 13 residues. In DNA, the CDR3 is TGTGCCAGCAGGGAAGGGACTCAAGATGAGCAGTTCTTC. Its protein product is CASREGTQDEQFF. The full variable domain, its missing parts supplied by reference TRBV2 and TRBJ2-1, is EPEVTQTPSHQVTQMGQEVILRCVPISNHLYFYWYRQILGQKVEFLVSFYNNEISEKSEIFDDQFSVERPDGSNFTLKIRSTKLEDSAMYFCASREGTQDEQFFGPGTRLTVL.

The CDR3 DNA reads TGCAGCGTGACTACTGGGGGGGAGAGCTATGGCTACACCTTC. Translated: CSVTTGGESYGYTF. J is TRBJ1-2 and V is TRBV29-1; the D gene is possibly TRBD1 (5 bases). The CDR3 runs to 14 residues. Trimming removed 6 bases at V and 4 bases at J, with 18 bases between. CDR1 and CDR2 (germline): SQVTM, ANQGSEA.

This clone has a single count. The V gene is TRBV6-4, the J gene TRBJ2-2, with 8 positions matching TRBD2. Germline V gene sequence: CDR1 MRHNA, CDR2 SNTAGT. The CDR3 covers 14 residues. V lost 4 bases to trimming and J lost 4 bases; unmatched junction nucleotides: 2. CDR3 loop: CASSAGGPTGELFF. The CDR3 DNA reads TGTGCCAGCAGTGCGGGGGGGCCCACCGGGGAGCTGTTTTTT.

This sequence joins TRBV10-3 and TRBJ1-1; TRBD1 might be the D (5 bases). V dropped 2 bases and J dropped 1 base, with 11 bases sitting between them. This CDR3 comprises 15 residues. The germline gives CDR1 ENHRY, CDR2 SYGVKD. The CDR3 DNA reads as TGTGCCATCAGTGAGAGGGGCCCCTCGAACACTGAAGCTTTCTTT. Amino acid sequence: CAISERGPSNTEAFF.

This chain connects TRBV5-5 to TRBJ1-1, with TRBD1 as a possible D gene (5 bases). Between the trimmed V and J ends, which lost 0 bases and 2 bases, there was a span of 11 bases. CDR3 length: 15 amino acids. Germline V CDR1 and CDR2: SGHKS, YYEKEE (reference sequence). The CDR3: CASSLEVRANTEAFF. The CDR3 DNA reads TGTGCCAGCAGCTTGGAAGTCAGGGCTAACACTGAAGCTTTCTTT.

This chain connects TRBV27 to TRBJ1-2; 8 bases agree with TRBD1. Germline assignment: CDR1 MNHEY and CDR2 SMNVEV (reference sequence). The CDR3 extends over 14 amino acids. Unmatched junction bases numbered 1, after V lost 0 bases and J lost 4 bases. The CDR3, as DNA: TGTGCCAGCAGTTTATCAGGGACAGGCTATGGCTACACCTTC. Its translation is CASSLSGTGYGYTF.

The V gene is TRBV19, the J gene TRBJ1-1, with no clear D. The length of the CDR3 is 11 residues. V dropped 8 bases and J dropped 5 bases, with 9 bases sitting between them. Germline V gives CDR1 LNHDA, CDR2 SQIVND (reference sequence). The CDR3 nucleotides read TGTGCCAGTGACCGGGGAACTGAAGCTTTCTTT. Its protein product is CASDRGTEAFF.

The rearrangement joins TRBV5-4 to TRBJ2-7, with TRBD1 identical over 10 bases. The CDR3 runs to 15 residues. V gave up 3 bases and J gave up 3 bases; unmatched junction bases: 6. Germline V gene lookup returns CDR1 SGHNT and CDR2 YYREEE (reference sequence). CDR3: CASSSIGTGDYEQYF. In DNA form, the CDR3 reads TGTGCCAGCAGCTCTATCGGGACAGGGGACTACGAGCAGTACTTC. Full variable domain (rest looked up from reference TRBV5-4 and TRBJ2-7): ETGVTQSPTHLIKTRGQQVTLRCSSQSGHNTVSWYQQALGQGPQFIFQYYREEENGRGNFPPRFSGLQFPNYSSELNVNALELDDSALYLCASSSIGTGDYEQYFGPGTRLTVT.

V and J are TRBV5-1 and TRBJ1-1; 7 positions agree with TRBD1. This CDR3 region has 15 residues. Germline V gene lookup returns CDR1 SGHRS and CDR2 YFSETQ. J lost 4 bases, V lost 4 bases, and 10 bases had no gene match. The CDR3 loop reads CASSMGGTESTEAFF. The DNA of the CDR3 is TGCGCCAGCAGCATGGGGGGGACAGAGAGCACTGAAGCTTTCTTT.

V gene TRBV30 combines with J gene TRBJ1-5; 7 nucleotides align to TRBD1. The length of the CDR3 is 13 residues. Germline V lookup: CDR1 GTSNPN, CDR2 SVGIG (reference sequence). Trimming took 0 bases from V and 5 from J; bases not matched to a gene: 1. The chain's CDR3 is CAWSVTGDQPQHF. The CDR3 DNA sequence: TGTGCCTGGAGTGTCACAGGGGATCAGCCCCAGCATTTT.